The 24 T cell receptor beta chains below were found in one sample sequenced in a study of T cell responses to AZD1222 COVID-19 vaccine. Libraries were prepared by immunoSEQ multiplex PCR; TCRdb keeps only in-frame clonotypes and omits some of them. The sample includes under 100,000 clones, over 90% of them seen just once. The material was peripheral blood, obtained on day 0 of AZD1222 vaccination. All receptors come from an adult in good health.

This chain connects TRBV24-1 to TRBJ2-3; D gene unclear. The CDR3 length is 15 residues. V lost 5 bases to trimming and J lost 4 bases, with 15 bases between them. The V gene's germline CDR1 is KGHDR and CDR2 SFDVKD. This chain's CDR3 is CATSGHERGSDTQYF. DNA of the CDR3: TGTGCCACCAGTGGGCACGAGAGAGGCTCAGATACGCAGTATTTT.

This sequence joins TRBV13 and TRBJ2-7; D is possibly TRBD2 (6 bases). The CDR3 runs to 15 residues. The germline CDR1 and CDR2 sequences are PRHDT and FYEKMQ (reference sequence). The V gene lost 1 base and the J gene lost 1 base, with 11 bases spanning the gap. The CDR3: CASSLDGGRSYEQYF. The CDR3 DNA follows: TGTGCCAGCAGCTTAGATGGGGGGAGATCCTACGAGCAGTACTTC. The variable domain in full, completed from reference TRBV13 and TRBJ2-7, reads AAGVIQSPRHLIKEKRETATLKCYPIPRHDTVYWYQQGPGQDPQFLISFYEKMQSDKGSIPDRFSAQQFSDYHSELNMSSLELGDSALYFCASSLDGGRSYEQYFGPGTRLTVT.

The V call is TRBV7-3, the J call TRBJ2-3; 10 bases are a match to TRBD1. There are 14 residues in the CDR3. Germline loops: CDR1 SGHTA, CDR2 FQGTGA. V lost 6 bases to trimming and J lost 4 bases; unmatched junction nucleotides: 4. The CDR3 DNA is TGTGCCAGCAGAAAGGACAGGGGGGCAGATACGCAGTATTTT. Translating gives CASRKDRGADTQYF. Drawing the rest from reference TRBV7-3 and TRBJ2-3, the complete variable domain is GAGVSQTPSNKVTEKGKYVELRCDPISGHTALYWYRQSLGQGPEFLIYFQGTGAADDSGLPNDRFFAVRPEGSVSTLKIQRTERGDSAVYLCASRKDRGADTQYFGPGTRLTVL.

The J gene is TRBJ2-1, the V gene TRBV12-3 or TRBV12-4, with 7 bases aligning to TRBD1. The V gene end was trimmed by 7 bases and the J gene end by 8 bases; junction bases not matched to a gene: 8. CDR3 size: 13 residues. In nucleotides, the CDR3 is TGTGCCAGCACCCAAAACAGGGGCCATGAGCAGTTCTTC. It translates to CASTQNRGHEQFF.

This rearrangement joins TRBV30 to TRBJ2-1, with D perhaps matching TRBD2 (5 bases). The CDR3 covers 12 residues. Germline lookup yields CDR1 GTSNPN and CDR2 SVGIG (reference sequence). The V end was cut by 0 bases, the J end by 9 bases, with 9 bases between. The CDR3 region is CAWSVRGLEQFF. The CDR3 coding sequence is TGTGCCTGGAGTGTTCGAGGGCTTGAGCAGTTCTTC.

This CDR3 is CASSHKGNNEKLFF. The CDR3 DNA is TGTGCCAGCAGTCACAAGGGAAATAATGAAAAACTGTTTTTT. V and J are TRBV5-5 and TRBJ1-4; the D is unclear. The V end was cut by 5 bases, the J end by 4 bases, with 12 bases between. The CDR3 is 14 residues long. Germline assignment: CDR1 SGHKS and CDR2 YYEKEE (reference sequence).

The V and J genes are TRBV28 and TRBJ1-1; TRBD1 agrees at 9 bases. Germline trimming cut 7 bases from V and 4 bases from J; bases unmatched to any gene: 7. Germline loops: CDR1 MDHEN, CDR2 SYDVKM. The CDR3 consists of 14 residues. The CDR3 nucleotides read TGTGCCAGCATCACAGGGGGCTCGGCCACTGAAGCTTTCTTT. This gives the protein CASITGGSATEAFF.

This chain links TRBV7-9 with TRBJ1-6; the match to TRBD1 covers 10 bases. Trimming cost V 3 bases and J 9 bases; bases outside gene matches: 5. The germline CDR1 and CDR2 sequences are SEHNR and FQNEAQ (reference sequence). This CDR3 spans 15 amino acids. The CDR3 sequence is CASSFWGQGISPLHF. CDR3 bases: TGTGCCAGCAGCTTCTGGGGACAGGGGATTTCACCCCTCCACTTT.

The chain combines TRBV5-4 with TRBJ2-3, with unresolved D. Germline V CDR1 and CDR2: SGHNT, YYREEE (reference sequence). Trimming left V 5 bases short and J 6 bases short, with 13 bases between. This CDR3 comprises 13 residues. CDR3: CASSPPDADTQYF. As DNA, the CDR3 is TGTGCCAGCAGTCCTCCGGACGCGGATACGCAGTATTTT.

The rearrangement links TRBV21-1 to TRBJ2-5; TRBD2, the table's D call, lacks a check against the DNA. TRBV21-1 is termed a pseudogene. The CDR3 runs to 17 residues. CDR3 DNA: TGTGCCAGCAGCAAGGCTAGGTGGAAGCCCGTGAGAGAGACCCAGTACTTC. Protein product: CASSKARWKPVRETQYF.

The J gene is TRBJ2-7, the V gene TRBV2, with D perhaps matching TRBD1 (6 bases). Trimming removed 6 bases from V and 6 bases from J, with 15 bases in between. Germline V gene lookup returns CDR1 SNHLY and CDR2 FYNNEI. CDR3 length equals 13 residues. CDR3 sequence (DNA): TGTGCCAGCAGCCAGGGGACGTTTGCCGAGCAGTACTTC. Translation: CASSQGTFAEQYF. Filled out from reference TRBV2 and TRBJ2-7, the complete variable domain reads EPEVTQTPSHQVTQMGQEVILRCVPISNHLYFYWYRQILGQKVEFLVSFYNNEISEKSEIFDDQFSVERPDGSNFTLKIRSTKLEDSAMYFCASSQGTFAEQYFGPGTRLTVT.

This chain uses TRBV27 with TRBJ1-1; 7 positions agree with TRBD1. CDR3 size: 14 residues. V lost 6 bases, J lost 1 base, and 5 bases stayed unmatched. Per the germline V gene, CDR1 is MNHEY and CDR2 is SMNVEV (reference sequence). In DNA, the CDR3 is TGTGCCAGCAGAGCGGGACAGCCGAACACTGAAGCTTTCTTT. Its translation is CASRAGQPNTEAFF.

The CDR3: CASSLVRRYSNQPQHF. In DNA, the CDR3 is TGTGCCAGCAGCTTGGTACGGCGTTATAGCAATCAGCCCCAGCATTTT. The chain employs TRBV5-8 and TRBJ1-5; no clear D. Germline lookup yields CDR1 SGHTS and CDR2 YDEGEE. V dropped 0 bases and J dropped 0 bases, with 10 bases sitting between them. The CDR3 is 16 amino acids.

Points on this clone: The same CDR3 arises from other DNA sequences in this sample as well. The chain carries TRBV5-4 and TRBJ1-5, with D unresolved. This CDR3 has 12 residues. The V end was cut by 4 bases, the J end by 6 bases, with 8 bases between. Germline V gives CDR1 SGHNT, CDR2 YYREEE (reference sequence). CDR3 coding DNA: TGTGCCAGCAGCCTCGTCGGTCAGCCCCAGCATTTT. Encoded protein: CASSLVGQPQHF.

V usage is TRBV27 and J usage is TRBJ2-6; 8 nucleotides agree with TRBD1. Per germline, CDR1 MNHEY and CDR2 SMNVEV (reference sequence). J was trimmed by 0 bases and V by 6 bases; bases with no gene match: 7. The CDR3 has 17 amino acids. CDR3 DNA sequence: TGTGCCAGCAGGTCCGGGACAGGTTTCTCTGGGGCCAACGTCCTGACTTTC. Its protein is CASRSGTGFSGANVLTF.

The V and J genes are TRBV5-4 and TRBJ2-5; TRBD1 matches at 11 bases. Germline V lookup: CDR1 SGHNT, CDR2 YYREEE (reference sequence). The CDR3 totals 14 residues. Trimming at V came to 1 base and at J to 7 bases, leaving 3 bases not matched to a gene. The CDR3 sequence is CASSLSGTGGTQYF. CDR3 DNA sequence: TGTGCCAGCAGCTTGTCTGGGACAGGGGGGACCCAGTACTTC.

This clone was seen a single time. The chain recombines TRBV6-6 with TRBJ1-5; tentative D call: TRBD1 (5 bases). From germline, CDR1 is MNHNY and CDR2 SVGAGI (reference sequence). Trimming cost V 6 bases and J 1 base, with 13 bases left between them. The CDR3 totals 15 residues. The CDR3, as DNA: TGTGCCAGCAGCCGCCTTGAGGGGAGCAATCAGCCCCAGCATTTT. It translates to CASSRLEGSNQPQHF.

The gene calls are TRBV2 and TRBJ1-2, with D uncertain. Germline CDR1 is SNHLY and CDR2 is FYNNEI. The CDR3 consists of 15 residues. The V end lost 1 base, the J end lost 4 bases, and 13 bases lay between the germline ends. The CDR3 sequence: CASSEGVVKPYGYTF. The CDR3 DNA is TGTGCCAGCAGTGAAGGCGTCGTCAAACCCTATGGCTACACCTTC.

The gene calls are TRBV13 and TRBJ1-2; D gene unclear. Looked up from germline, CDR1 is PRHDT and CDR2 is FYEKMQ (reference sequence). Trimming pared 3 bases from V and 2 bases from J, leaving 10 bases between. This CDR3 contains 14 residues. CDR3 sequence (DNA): TGTGCCAGCAGCTTCGAAACAGCAAACTATGGCTACACCTTC. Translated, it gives CASSFETANYGYTF.

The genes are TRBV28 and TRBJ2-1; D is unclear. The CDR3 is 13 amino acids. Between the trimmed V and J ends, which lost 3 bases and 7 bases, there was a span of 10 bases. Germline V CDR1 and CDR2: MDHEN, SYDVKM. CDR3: CASSLGTVNEQFF. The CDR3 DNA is TGTGCCAGCAGTTTGGGTACGGTTAATGAGCAGTTCTTC.

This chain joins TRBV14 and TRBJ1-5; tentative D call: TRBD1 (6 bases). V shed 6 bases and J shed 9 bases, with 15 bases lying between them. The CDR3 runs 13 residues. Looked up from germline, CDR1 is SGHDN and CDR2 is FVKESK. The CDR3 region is CASRKGGTSPQHF. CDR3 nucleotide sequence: TGTGCCAGCAGGAAAGGGGGTACGTCGCCCCAGCATTTT.

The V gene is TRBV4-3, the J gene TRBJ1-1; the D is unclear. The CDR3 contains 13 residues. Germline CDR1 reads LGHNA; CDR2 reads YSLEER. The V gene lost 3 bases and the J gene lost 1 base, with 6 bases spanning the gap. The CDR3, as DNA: TGCGCCAGCAGCCAGTATGGGAACACTGAAGCTTTCTTT. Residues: CASSQYGNTEAFF.

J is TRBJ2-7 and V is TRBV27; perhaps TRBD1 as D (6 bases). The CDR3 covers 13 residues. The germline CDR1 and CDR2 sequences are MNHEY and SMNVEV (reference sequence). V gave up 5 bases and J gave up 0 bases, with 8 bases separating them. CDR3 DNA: TGTGCCAGCAGTCGACAGGACTCCTACGAGCAGTACTTC. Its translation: CASSRQDSYEQYF.

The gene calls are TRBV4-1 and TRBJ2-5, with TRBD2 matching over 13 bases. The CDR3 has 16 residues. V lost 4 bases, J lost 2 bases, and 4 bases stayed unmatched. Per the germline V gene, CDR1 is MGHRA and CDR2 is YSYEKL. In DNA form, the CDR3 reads TGCGCCAGCAGCCGCGGACTAGCGGGGGCACAAGAGACCCAGTACTTC. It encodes CASSRGLAGAQETQYF.